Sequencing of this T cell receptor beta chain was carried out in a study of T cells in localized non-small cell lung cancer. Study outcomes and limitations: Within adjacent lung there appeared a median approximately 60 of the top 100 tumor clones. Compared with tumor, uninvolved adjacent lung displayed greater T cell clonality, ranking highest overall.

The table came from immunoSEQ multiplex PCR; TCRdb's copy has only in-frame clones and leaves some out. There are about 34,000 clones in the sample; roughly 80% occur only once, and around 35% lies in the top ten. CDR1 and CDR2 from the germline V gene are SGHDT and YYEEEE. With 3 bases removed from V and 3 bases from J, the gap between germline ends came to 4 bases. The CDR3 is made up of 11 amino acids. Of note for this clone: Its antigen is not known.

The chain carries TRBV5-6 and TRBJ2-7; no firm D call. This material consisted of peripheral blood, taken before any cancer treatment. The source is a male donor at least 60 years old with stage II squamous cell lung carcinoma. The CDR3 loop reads CASSSFYEQYF. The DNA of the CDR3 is TGTGCCAGCAGCTCCTTCTACGAGCAGTACTTC.